The clone carrying this T cell receptor (beta chain) was detected only a few times. The antigen is unknown. Authors of the study amplified TCR beta CDR3 regions from RNA transcripts. The HTBI set primed first-round TCR CDR3 RT-PCR. A single record per CDR3 protein comes from TCRdb applying MiXCR to the multiplex PCR reads. The sample lists 450,000 to 700,000 distinct CDR3 sequences, about 43% occurring once. For the diagnoses, clinical symptoms, serum thyroxine and TRAb, thyroid ultrasound and orbital computed tomography were used. The data were obtained in a study of T cells in Graves' hyperthyroidism and ophthalmopathy. Study results and limitations: For ophthalmopathy, model prediction preceded onset by a median roughly 5.9 months. Ophthalmopathy was told apart from stable hyperthyroidism by a 13 V-J model. Most thyroid clonotypes expanded above 0.001 appeared in blood too.

The clonotype was recovered from an adult woman with Graves' disease, either hyperthyroidism or ophthalmopathy (not recorded which). Sequences were obtained from peripheral blood or thyroid tissue (not recorded which).

The CDR3 nucleotides are TGTGCCAGCGATACCAGAGAGGGGCAGAACACCGGGGAGCTGTTTTTT. This codes for CASDTREGQNTGELFF. V and J are TRBV2 and TRBJ2-2; the D call may be TRBD1 or TRBD2 (5 bases each). CDR1 SNHLY and CDR2 FYNNEI come from the germline V gene. Trimming removed 8 bases from V and 1 base from J, with 17 bases in between. CDR3 length equals 16 residues.